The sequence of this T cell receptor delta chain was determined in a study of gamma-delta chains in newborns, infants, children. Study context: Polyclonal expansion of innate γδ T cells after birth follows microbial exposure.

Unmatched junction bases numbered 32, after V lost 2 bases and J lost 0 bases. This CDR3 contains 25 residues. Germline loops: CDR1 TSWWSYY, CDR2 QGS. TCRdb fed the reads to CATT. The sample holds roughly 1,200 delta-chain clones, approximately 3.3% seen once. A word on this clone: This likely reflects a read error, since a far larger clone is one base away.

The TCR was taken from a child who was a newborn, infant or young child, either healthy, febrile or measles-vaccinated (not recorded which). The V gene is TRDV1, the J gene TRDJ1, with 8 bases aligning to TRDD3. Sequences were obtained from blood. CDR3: CALGELRAPSQRTGGPTRYTDKLIF. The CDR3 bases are TGTGCTCTTGGGGAATTGAGGGCTCCTTCCCAGCGTACTGGGGGCCCCACACGGTACACCGATAAACTCATCTTT.